This T cell receptor beta chain appears in the sequencing data of a study of glioma-infiltrating T cells. At the level of the study: Samples included WHO grade II oligodendrogliomas or astrocytomas and initial-diagnosis grade IV glioblastomas. Glioma patients had dexamethasone for six or fewer days before surgery. Study-wide results and limits: Above-expected tissue-blood divergence occurred in all gliomas, most in low-grade ones.

Of note for this clonotype: Its target is unknown.

The ends lost 6 bases at V and 0 bases at J; junction bases unmatched: 7. The germline V gene has CDR1 MDHEN and CDR2 SYDVKM. This CDR3 comprises 16 residues. Using RNA template, CDR3s of TCR alpha and beta were amplified with iRepertoire arm-PCR. For one-step reverse transcription and amplification, 100-400 ng of tissue mRNA or PBMC total RNA was used. TCRdb reprocessed the multiplex PCR reads with MiXCR, giving one entry per CDR3 protein. The table shows roughly 350,000 distinct CDR3 sequences, with roughly two fifths occurring only once. The V and J genes are TRBV28 and TRBJ2-7; 11 bases fit TRBD2. Material for sequencing was glioma tissue, nonneoplastic brain tissue, or PBMCs (not recorded which). The origin of this receptor is a human donor with low-grade glioma or glioblastoma, undergoing nonglioma brain surgery, or in good health (not recorded which). The DNA for the CDR3 is TGTGCCAGCAGCTGGATGACTAGCGGGATCTCCTACGAGCAGTACTTC. Protein product: CASSWMTSGISYEQYF.